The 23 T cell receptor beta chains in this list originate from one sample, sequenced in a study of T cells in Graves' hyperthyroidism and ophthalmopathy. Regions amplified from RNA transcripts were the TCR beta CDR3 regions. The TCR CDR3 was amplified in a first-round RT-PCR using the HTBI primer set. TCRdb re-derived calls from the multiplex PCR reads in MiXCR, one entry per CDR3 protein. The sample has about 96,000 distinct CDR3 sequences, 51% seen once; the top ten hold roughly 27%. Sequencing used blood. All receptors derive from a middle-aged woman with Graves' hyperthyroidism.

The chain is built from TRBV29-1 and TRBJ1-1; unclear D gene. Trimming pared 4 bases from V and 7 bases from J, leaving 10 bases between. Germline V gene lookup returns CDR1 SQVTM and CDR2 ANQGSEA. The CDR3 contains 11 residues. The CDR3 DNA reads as TGCAGCGTTGCCGGAGCGGTTGAAGCTTTCTTT. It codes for CSVAGAVEAFF.

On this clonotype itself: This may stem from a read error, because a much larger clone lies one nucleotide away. CDR3 residues: CASKVGQNAGELFF. CDR3 nucleotides: TGTGCCAGCAAGGTGGGACAGAACGCCGGGGAGCTGTTTTTT. The chain is built from TRBV6-6 and TRBJ2-2; 7 positions agree with TRBD1. The CDR3 is 14 residues long. CDR1 is MNHNY and CDR2 is SVGAGI in the germline V gene (reference sequence).

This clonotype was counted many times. The CDR3 bases are TGCGCCAGCAGCTCCGGGGGCCATGGCTACACCTTC. It encodes CASSSGGHGYTF. The chain links TRBV5-1 to TRBJ1-2; a weak D match, TRBD1 (6 bases). CDR3 size: 12 residues. V was shortened by 3 bases and J by 6 bases, with 9 bases between the two germline ends. Germline V CDR1 and CDR2: SGHRS, YFSETQ. Looking up the rest from reference TRBV5-1 and TRBJ1-2 gives the full variable domain: KAGVTQTPRYLIKTRGQQVTLSCSPISGHRSVSWYQQTPGQGLQFLFEYFSETQRNKGNFPGRFSGRQFSNSRSEMNVSTLELGDSALYLCASSSGGHGYTFGSGTRLTVV.

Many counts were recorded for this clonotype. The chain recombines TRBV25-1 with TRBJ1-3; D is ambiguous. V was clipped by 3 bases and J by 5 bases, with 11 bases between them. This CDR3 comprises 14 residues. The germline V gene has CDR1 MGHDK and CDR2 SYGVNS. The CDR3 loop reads CASSEVSNRNTIYF. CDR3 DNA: TGTGCCAGCAGTGAGGTCTCCAATAGAAACACCATATATTTT. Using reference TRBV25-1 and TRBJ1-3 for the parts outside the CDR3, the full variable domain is EADIYQTPRYLVIGTGKKITLECSQTMGHDKMYWYQQDPGMELHLIHYSYGVNSTEKGDLSSESTVSRIRTEHFPLTLESARPSHTSQYLCASSEVSNRNTIYFGEGSWLTVV.

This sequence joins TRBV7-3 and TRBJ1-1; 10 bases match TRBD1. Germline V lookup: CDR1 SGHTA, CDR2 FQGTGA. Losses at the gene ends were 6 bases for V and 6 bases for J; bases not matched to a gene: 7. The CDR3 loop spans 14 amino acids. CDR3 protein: CASSPGTGASEAFF. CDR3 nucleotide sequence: TGTGCCAGCAGTCCCGGGACAGGGGCTTCTGAAGCTTTCTTT.

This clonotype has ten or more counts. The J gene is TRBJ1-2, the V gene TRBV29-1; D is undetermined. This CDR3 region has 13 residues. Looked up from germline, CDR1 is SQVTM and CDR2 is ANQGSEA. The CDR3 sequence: CTVVGGFFGGYTF. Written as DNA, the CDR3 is TGCACCGTGGTGGGCGGTTTCTTCGGAGGCTACACCTTC.

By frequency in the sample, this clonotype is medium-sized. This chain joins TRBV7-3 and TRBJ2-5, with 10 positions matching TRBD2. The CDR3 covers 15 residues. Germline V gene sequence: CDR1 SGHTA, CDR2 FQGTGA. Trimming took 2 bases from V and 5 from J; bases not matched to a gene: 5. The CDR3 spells CASSLWGTSVETQYF. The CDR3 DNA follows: TGTGCCAGCAGCTTATGGGGGACTAGCGTGGAGACCCAGTACTTC.

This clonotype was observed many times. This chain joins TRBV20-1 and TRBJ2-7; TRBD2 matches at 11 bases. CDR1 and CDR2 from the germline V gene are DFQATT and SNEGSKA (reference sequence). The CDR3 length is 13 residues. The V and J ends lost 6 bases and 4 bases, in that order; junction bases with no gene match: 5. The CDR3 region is CSAQLAGVYEQYF. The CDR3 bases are TGCAGTGCCCAACTAGCGGGAGTATACGAGCAGTACTTC.

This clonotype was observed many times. The CDR3 bases are TGTGCCAGCAGCTTAAGCGGCAATTCACCCCTCCACTTT. Translated, it gives CASSLSGNSPLHF. V usage is TRBV7-3 and J usage is TRBJ1-6; D gene ambiguous. The CDR3 is 13 amino acids. The germline V gene encodes CDR1 SGHTA and CDR2 FQGTGA. V gave up 1 base and J gave up 7 bases, with 5 bases separating them.

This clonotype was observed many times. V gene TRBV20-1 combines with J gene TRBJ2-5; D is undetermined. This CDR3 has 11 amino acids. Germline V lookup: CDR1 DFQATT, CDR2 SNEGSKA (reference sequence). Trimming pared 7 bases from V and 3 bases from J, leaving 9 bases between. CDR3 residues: CSERREETQYF. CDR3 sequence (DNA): TGCAGTGAACGGAGAGAAGAGACCCAGTACTTC.

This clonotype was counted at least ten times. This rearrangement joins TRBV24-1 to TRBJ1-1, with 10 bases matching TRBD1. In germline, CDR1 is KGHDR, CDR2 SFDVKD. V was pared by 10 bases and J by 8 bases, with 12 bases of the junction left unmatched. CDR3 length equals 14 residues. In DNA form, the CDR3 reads TGTGCCACAGAGCCGGGACAGGGGAATCGCGAAGCTTTCTTT. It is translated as CATEPGQGNREAFF.

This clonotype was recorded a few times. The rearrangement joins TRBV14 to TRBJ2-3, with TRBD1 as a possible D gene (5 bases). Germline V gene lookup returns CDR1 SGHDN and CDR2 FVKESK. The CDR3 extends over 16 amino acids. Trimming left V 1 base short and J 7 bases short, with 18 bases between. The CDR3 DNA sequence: TGTGCCAGCAGCCAAGTCGGCAGGGCCGGTGCATATACGCAGTATTTT. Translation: CASSQVGRAGAYTQYF.

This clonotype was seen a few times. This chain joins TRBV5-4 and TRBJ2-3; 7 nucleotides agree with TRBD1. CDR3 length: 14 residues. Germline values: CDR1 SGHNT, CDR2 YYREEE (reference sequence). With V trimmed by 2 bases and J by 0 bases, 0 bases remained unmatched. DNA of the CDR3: TGTGCCAGCAGCTTACAGGGGAGCACAGATACGCAGTATTTT. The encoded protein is CASSLQGSTDTQYF.

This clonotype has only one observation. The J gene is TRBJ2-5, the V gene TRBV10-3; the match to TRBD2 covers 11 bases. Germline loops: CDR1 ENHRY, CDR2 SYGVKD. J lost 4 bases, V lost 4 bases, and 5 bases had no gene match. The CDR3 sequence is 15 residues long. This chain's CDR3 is CAISGLAGNLETQYF. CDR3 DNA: TGTGCCATCAGTGGACTAGCGGGAAATCTAGAGACCCAGTACTTC.

This CDR3 reads CASSLIGDGYTF. The CDR3 DNA reads TGTGCCAGCAGTTTGATAGGGGATGGCTACACCTTC. The J gene is TRBJ1-2, the V gene TRBV12-3 or TRBV12-4; possible D gene TRBD1, 5 bases. The CDR3 runs to 12 residues. The V gene lost 3 bases and the J gene lost 6 bases, with 8 bases spanning the gap.

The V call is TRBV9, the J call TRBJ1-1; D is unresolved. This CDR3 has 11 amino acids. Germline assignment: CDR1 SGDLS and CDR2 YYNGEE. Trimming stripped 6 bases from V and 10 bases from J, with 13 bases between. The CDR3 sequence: CASTGLAGAFF. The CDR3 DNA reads TGTGCCAGCACCGGACTAGCGGGAGCTTTCTTT.

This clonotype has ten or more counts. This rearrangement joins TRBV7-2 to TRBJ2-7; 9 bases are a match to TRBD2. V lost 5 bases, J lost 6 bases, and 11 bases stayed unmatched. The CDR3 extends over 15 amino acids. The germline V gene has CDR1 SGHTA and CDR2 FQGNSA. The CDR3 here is CASSPWTSEVREQYF. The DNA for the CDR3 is TGTGCCAGCAGCCCATGGACTAGCGAAGTACGCGAGCAGTACTTC.

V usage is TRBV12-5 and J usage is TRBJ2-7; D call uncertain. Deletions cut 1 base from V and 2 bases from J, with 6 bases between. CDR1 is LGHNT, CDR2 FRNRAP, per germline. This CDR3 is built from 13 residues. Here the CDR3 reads CASGLGLAYEQYF. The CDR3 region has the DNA TGTGCTAGTGGTTTGGGCCTTGCCTACGAGCAGTACTTC.

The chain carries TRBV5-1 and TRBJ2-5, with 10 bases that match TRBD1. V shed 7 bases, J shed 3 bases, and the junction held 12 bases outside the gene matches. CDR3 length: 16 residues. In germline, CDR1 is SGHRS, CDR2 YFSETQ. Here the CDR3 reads CASALGQGIEEETQYF. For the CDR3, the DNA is TGCGCCAGCGCCTTGGGACAGGGGATCGAAGAAGAGACCCAGTACTTC.

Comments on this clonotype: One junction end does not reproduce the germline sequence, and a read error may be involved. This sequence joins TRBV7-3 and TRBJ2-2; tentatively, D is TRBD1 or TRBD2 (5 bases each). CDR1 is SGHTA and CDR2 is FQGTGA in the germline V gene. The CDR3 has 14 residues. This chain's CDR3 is CASSPLLGTGELSW. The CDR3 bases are TGTGCCAGCAGCCCACTCCTGGGGACCGGGGAGCTGTCTTGG.

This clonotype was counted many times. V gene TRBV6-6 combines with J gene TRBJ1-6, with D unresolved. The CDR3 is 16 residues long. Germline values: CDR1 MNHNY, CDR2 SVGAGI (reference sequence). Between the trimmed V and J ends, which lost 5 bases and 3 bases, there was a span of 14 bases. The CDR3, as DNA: TGTGCCAGCAGTCCCAAAGGACGGTACTATAATTCACCCCTCCACTTT. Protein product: CASSPKGRYYNSPLHF.

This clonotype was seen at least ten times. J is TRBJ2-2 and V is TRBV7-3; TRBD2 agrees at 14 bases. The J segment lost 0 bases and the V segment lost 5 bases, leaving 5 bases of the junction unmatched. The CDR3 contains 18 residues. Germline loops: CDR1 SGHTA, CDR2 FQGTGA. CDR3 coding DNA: TGTGCCAGCAGCCCATCGGGACTAGCGGGAGCGAACACCGGGGAGCTGTTTTTT. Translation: CASSPSGLAGANTGELFF.

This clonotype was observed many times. The CDR3 here is CASSSSDSYEQYF. Here the CDR3 DNA reads TGTGCCAGCAGTTCCTCGGACAGCTACGAGCAGTACTTC. The chain is built from TRBV7-9 and TRBJ2-7; TRBD1 might be the D (6 bases). The V end was cut by 6 bases, the J end by 3 bases, with 12 bases between. The germline V gene encodes CDR1 SEHNR and CDR2 FQNEAQ (reference sequence). The CDR3 is 13 amino acids. Drawing the rest from reference TRBV7-9 and TRBJ2-7, the complete variable domain is DTGVSQNPRHKITKRGQNVTFRCDPISEHNRLYWYRQTLGQGPEFLTYFQNEAQLEKSRLLSDRFSAERPKGSFSTLEIQRTEQGDSAMYLCASSSSDSYEQYFGPGTRLTVT.